Listed below are T cell receptor beta chains from one sample, sequenced in a study of blood T cell repertoires in COVID-19. Only in-frame clones appear in the TCRdb table, and some are missing; sequencing was by immunoSEQ multiplex PCR. The data hold about 110,000 clones, with roughly 75% observed a single time. The source material was peripheral blood. These receptors all stem from a human donor in a cohort sampled during active or convalescent COVID-19. Both conserved end residues are part of each CDR3. The D gene is left open where the match is weak. Clone size, where shown, is once, few, many, or a class for clones that have expanded.

clone_size,d_call,j_call,v_call,cdr3_nt,cdr3_aa
.,.,TRBJ2-3,TRBV10-3,TGTGCCATCAGTGAGGCTAGCGTTGTCACAGATACGCAGTATTTT,CAISEASVVTDTQYF
.,.,TRBJ2-2,TRBV4-1,TGCGCCAGCAGCCAGGAGACTGCGTGGAACGGGGAGCTGTTTTTT,CASSQETAWNGELFF
.,.,TRBJ1-2,TRBV18,TGTGCCAGCTCACCCCTCGCCGGGAATGGCTACACCTTC,CASSPLAGNGYTF
.,.,TRBJ2-7,TRBV7-2,TGTGCCAGCAGCGTAACGGGACACTACGAGCAGTACTTC,CASSVTGHYEQYF
few,.,TRBJ2-1,TRBV5-1,TGCGCCAGCAGCTTGATTCCAGGACTATACAATGAGCAGTTCTTC,CASSLIPGLYNEQFF
few,.,TRBJ1-4,TRBV7-2,TGTGCCAGCAGCGTTAGGGGATCAACTAATGAAAAACTGTTTTTT,CASSVRGSTNEKLFF
.,.,TRBJ2-3,TRBV4-1,TGCGCCAGCAGCCAACCCTTCAGACAGGACACAGATACGCAGTATTTT,CASSQPFRQDTDTQYF
.,.,TRBJ2-7,TRBV11-3,TGTGCCAGCAGCCCGCAAGGGGGACACGAGCAGTACTTC,CASSPQGGHEQYF
.,TRBD1,TRBJ2-7,TRBV28,TGTGCCAGCAGGAAACAGGGGTACTACGAGCAGTACTTC,CASRKQGYYEQYF
once,.,TRBJ2-2,TRBV19,TGTGCCAGTAGTATTAGCCGCAACACCGGGGAGCTGTTTTTT,CASSISRNTGELFF
.,TRBD1,TRBJ2-7,TRBV18,TGTGCCAGCTCATCGTTCGGACAGGTCTACGAGCAGTACTTC,CASSSFGQVYEQYF
.,.,TRBJ1-3,TRBV5-1,TGCGCCAGCAGCTCGGACAGCAGCTCTGGAAACACCATATATTTT,CASSSDSSSGNTIYF
.,.,TRBJ1-2,TRBV7-9,TGTGCCAGCACTCCTCGGTTTGAGGGGGACTACCCTCCAGCACCTATGCTCCATGGCTACACCTTC,CASTPRFEGDYPPAPMLHGYTF
.,.,TRBJ2-4,TRBV24-1,TGTGCCACCAGTGATTACGACTTGAAATTAGCCAAAAACATTCAGTACTTC,CATSDYDLKLAKNIQYF
.,.,TRBJ1-4,TRBV21-1,TGTGCCAGCAGCACGTCTGGCGCAGGGTCCCACAAATCGAGTGATTGTGAAAAACTGTTTTTT,CASSTSGAGSHKSSDCEKLFF
.,.,TRBJ1-2,TRBV18,TGTGCCAGCTCACCCGGAGCGGGTAACTATGGCTACACCTTC,CASSPGAGNYGYTF
.,TRBD2,TRBJ2-7,TRBV18,TGTGCCAGCTCACCAGAGAGCGGGAGAGTCAACGAGCAGTACTTC,CASSPESGRVNEQYF
few,.,TRBJ2-7,TRBV7-9,TGTGCCAGCAGCTTAGTTGTCCCCGCCTACGAGCAGTACTTC,CASSLVVPAYEQYF
.,.,TRBJ1-1,TRBV5-1,TGCGCCAGCAGCTTCGAACCGCAGGGGGAAGCTTTCTTT,CASSFEPQGEAFF
.,.,TRBJ2-3,TRBV7-3,TGTGCCAGCAGTGAATTTGTGTTAGGCACAGATACGCAGTATTTT,CASSEFVLGTDTQYF
.,.,TRBJ1-1,TRBV5-4,TGTGCCAGCAGCCCCTACAGAGTGAACACTGAAGCTTTCTTT,CASSPYRVNTEAFF
.,.,TRBJ2-7,TRBV6-5,TGTGCCAGCAGTACCGGAGGCGAGCAGTACTTC,CASSTGGEQYF
.,.,TRBJ1-2,TRBV5-1,TGCGCCAGCAGCTTATTAGCAGTAGTCTATGGCTACACCTTC,CASSLLAVVYGYTF
once,.,TRBJ2-7,TRBV28,TGTGCCAGCAGGGCGGGACAGAGCTACGAGCAGTACTTC,CASRAGQSYEQYF
.,.,TRBJ1-5,TRBV7-2,TGTGCCAGCAGCTTATTGGCCACGGGGGTGGGCAATCAGCCCCAGCATTTT,CASSLLATGVGNQPQHF
.,TRBD2,TRBJ2-1,TRBV6-2/TRBV6-3,TGTGCCAGCAGTTCTGCTAGCGGTAGCTCCTACAATGAGCAGTTCTTC,CASSSASGSSYNEQFF
.,TRBD2,TRBJ2-3,TRBV5-4,TGTGCCAGCAGCCCTAGGACTAGCGTGAGCACAGATACGCAGTATTTT,CASSPRTSVSTDTQYF
.,TRBD1,TRBJ1-1,TRBV24-1,TGTGCCACTGCACAGGGGGGCAGAACTGAAGCTTTCTTT,CATAQGGRTEAFF
.,.,TRBJ2-1,TRBV3-1/TRBV3-2,TGTGCCAGCAGCCAAGTCCGAACTGGTCAGTTCTTC,CASSQVRTGQFF
.,TRBD1,TRBJ2-7,TRBV19,TGTGCCAGTAGTATAGCCGGGGGACAGGGGTCCTACGAGCAGTACTTC,CASSIAGGQGSYEQYF
few,.,TRBJ1-1,TRBV2,TGTGCCAGCAGTGTAGGAGGGATCACTGAAGCTTTCTTT,CASSVGGITEAFF
.,TRBD1,TRBJ1-2,TRBV9,TGTGCCAGCAGCGAAAACAGGGGGCGCGACTATGGCTACACCTTC,CASSENRGRDYGYTF
.,.,TRBJ1-5,TRBV3-1/TRBV3-2,TGTGCCAGCAGCCAAGGGGAGGGTAAGCCCCAGCATTTT,CASSQGEGKPQHF
.,TRBD2,TRBJ2-7,TRBV7-9,TGTGCCAGCAGCTTAGCAGGGACTAGCACCTACGAGCAGTACTTC,CASSLAGTSTYEQYF
.,TRBD1,TRBJ2-5,TRBV18,TGTGCCAGCTCACCTCGCGGACAGGTGGTCCAAGAGACCCAGTACTTC,CASSPRGQVVQETQYF
once,TRBD2,TRBJ2-1,TRBV11-2,TGTGCCAGCAGCTTGGGACTAGCCTCCAATGAGCAGTTCTTC,CASSLGLASNEQFF
once,.,TRBJ2-3,TRBV6-6,TGTGCCAGCAGTTACGGGAGCTCCGGCCGAGATACGCAGTATTTT,CASSYGSSGRDTQYF
.,.,TRBJ1-3,TRBV28,TGTGCCAGCAGTTTTGTCCCTGCGCCATCTGGAAACACCATATATTTT,CASSFVPAPSGNTIYF
few,TRBD2,TRBJ2-7,TRBV18,TGTGCCAGCTCACCAAGCGGGGGGCCTTCCTACGAGCAGTACTTC,CASSPSGGPSYEQYF
.,TRBD1,TRBJ2-3,TRBV27,TGTGCCAGCAGTTCCAACAGGGGGCCAGATACGCAGTATTTT,CASSSNRGPDTQYF
.,TRBD2,TRBJ2-1,TRBV9,TGTGCCAGCAGCGTCCCATTTCCGGGACTAGCGGGGGAGAACAATGAGCAGTTCTTC,CASSVPFPGLAGENNEQFF
.,.,TRBJ2-3,TRBV7-9,TGTGCCAGCAGCCGAACAGGGATCACAGATACGCAGTATTTT,CASSRTGITDTQYF
.,TRBD1,TRBJ2-7,TRBV6-5,TGTGCCAGCGGAGCAAGACAGGGGGGATCCTACGAGCAGTACTTC,CASGARQGGSYEQYF
.,TRBD2,TRBJ2-7,TRBV18,TGTGCCAGCTCCCCGGGACTAGCGGGAAACTACGAGCAGTACTTC,CASSPGLAGNYEQYF
.,TRBD2,TRBJ2-1,TRBV5-1,TGCGCCAGCAGCTTAGCGGGGGAATCCTACAATGAGCAGTTCTTC,CASSLAGESYNEQFF
few,.,TRBJ1-1,TRBV19,TGTGCCAGTAGTATTATAGCAAGTGGAAACTCTGAAGCTTTCTTT,CASSIIASGNSEAFF
.,.,TRBJ2-3,TRBV6-2/TRBV6-3,TGTGCCAGCAGTTACCAGAGCGGATCCGGAGCCCCTTGGAAACACGATACGCAGTATTTT,CASSYQSGSGAPWKHDTQYF
many,TRBD2,TRBJ2-7,TRBV6-5,TGTGCCAGCAGTTACCTAGCGGGAATAACCTACGAGCAGTACTTC,CASSYLAGITYEQYF
once,.,TRBJ1-1,TRBV29-1,TGCAGCGTTGAATTACGGGGATTCAGGGGAACGAACACTGAAGCTTTCTTT,CSVELRGFRGTNTEAFF